These 16 T cell receptor beta chains originate from one sample sequenced in a study of blood T cell repertoires in COVID-19 (dated by TCRdb to the early 2020s). The library was made by the immunoSEQ multiplex PCR assay. The clones in this table, taken by TCRdb from immuneACCESS, are in-frame only. Not every clone is retained; where verified, under half of the shortfall comes from an unresolved V gene, and the cause of the rest is unknown. The sample data list 160,000 or so clones, and roughly 75% of these were observed just once. 6.5% to 8% of the sample belongs to the ten largest clones. The sample comprised peripheral blood. The receptor set was obtained from a man between 65 and 85 years old with active or convalescent COVID-19.

The chain is built from TRBV5-8 and TRBJ1-5; D unclear. Germline CDR1 reads SGHTS; CDR2 reads YDEGEE. Trimming stripped 0 bases from V and 7 bases from J, with 8 bases between. This CDR3 has 13 residues. The CDR3 bases are TGTGCCAGCAGCTTGGGACGGGAACAGCCCCAGCATTTT. Translation gives CASSLGREQPQHF. The variable domain in full, with the rest retrieved from reference TRBV5-8 and TRBJ1-5, is EAGVTQSPTHLIKTRGQQATLRCSPISGHTSVYWYQQALGLGLQFLLWYDEGEERNRGNFPPRFSGRQFPNYSSELNVNALELEDSALYLCASSLGREQPQHFGDGTRLSIL.

CDR3 amino acids: CASSPQGGVGYTF. The CDR3 DNA reads TGTGCCAGTAGTCCTCAGGGTGGAGTTGGCTACACCTTC. V is TRBV19 and J is TRBJ1-2; D perhaps matches TRBD1 (5 bases). The CDR3 runs 13 residues. The V gene lost 5 bases and the J gene lost 7 bases, with 14 bases spanning the gap. Germline lookup yields CDR1 LNHDA and CDR2 SQIVND (reference sequence). Variable domain in full (rest from reference TRBV19 and TRBJ1-2): DGGITQSPKYLFRKEGQNVTLSCEQNLNHDAMYWYRQDPGQGLRLIYYSQIVNDFQKGDIAEGYSVSREKKESFPLTVTSAQKNPTAFYLCASSPQGGVGYTFGSGTRLTVV.

The V gene is TRBV19, the J gene TRBJ1-1; the match to TRBD1 covers 11 bases. There are 16 residues in the CDR3. V lost 6 bases and J lost 4; bases outside the gene matches: 10. In germline, CDR1 is LNHDA, CDR2 SQIVND (reference sequence). The CDR3 is CASSPNSGTGGTEAFF. DNA for the CDR3: TGTGCCAGTAGCCCTAACTCCGGGACAGGGGGCACTGAAGCTTTCTTT.

The rearrangement uses TRBV5-1 and TRBJ2-1, with D possibly being TRBD1 (6 bases). The germline CDR1 and CDR2 sequences are SGHRS and YFSETQ. The CDR3 sequence is 16 residues long. Trimming pared 0 bases from V and 8 bases from J, leaving 18 bases between. This CDR3 is CASSLVPPLSGDEQFF. CDR3 DNA: TGCGCCAGCAGCTTGGTTCCCCCGCTCTCAGGGGATGAGCAGTTCTTC.

V is TRBV6-1 and J is TRBJ2-1; 11 nucleotides match TRBD2. The CDR3 covers 20 residues. In germline, CDR1 is MNHNS, CDR2 SASEGT. The V and J ends lost 0 bases and 9 bases, in that order; junction bases with no gene match: 19. This CDR3 reads CASSEAGTYSGRALALEQFF. As DNA, the CDR3 is TGTGCCAGCAGTGAAGCCGGCACTTATAGCGGGAGGGCACTCGCCCTTGAGCAGTTCTTC.

The rearrangement links TRBV6-6 to TRBJ1-1; 9 bases fit TRBD1. This CDR3 spans 14 amino acids. CDR1 and CDR2 from the germline V gene are MNHNY and SVGAGI (reference sequence). The V segment lost 5 bases and the J segment 4 bases; nucleotides outside the gene matches: 5. The CDR3 bases are TGTGCCAGCAGTCAACCGACAGGGGGCACTGAAGCTTTCTTT. Encoded protein: CASSQPTGGTEAFF.

J is TRBJ2-7 and V is TRBV3-1 (or the pseudogene TRBV3-2); 7 positions match TRBD2. The CDR3 is 15 amino acids. Germline V CDR1 and CDR2: LGHDT, YNNKEL (reference sequence). V was pared by 2 bases and J by 2 bases, with 6 bases of the junction left unmatched. The CDR3: CASSQKGLAAYEQYF. The DNA for the CDR3 is TGTGCCAGCAGCCAAAAAGGGCTAGCGGCCTACGAGCAGTACTTC.

The chain employs TRBV7-9 and TRBJ2-1; D uncertain. The CDR3 spans 12 residues. V lost 2 bases and J lost 7, with 6 bases in between. In germline, CDR1 is SEHNR, CDR2 FQNEAQ (reference sequence). The CDR3 reads CASSLISNEQFF. The CDR3 DNA reads as TGTGCCAGCAGCTTAATTAGTAATGAGCAGTTCTTC.

This chain connects TRBV12-5 to TRBJ2-5; 8 bases align to TRBD1. Germline CDR1 LGHNT, CDR2 FRNRAP. The J segment lost 4 bases and the V segment lost 6 bases, leaving 13 bases of the junction unmatched. This CDR3 has 16 amino acids. The DNA for the CDR3 is TGTGCTAGTGGACCCCACGGGGCAGGGGGCGTAGAGACCCAGTACTTC. This codes for CASGPHGAGGVETQYF.

V usage is TRBV18 and J usage is TRBJ1-2; D is ambiguous. Trimming took 6 bases from V and 1 from J, leaving 15 bases between them. Per the germline V gene, CDR1 is KGHSH and CDR2 is LQKENI. The CDR3 length is 15 residues. The CDR3 DNA reads as TGTGCCAGCTCGTTCGGCCGGACTAATAACTATGGCTACACCTTC. Translated, it gives CASSFGRTNNYGYTF.

The V gene is TRBV5-1, the J gene TRBJ2-7, with TRBD1 matching over 8 bases. The germline V gene has CDR1 SGHRS and CDR2 YFSETQ. Trimming at V came to 0 bases and at J to 7 bases, leaving 6 bases not matched to a gene. The CDR3 has 14 amino acids. The DNA of the CDR3 is TGCGCCAGCAGCTTGGATCCAGGGGGCGGGGAGCAGTACTTC. Residues: CASSLDPGGGEQYF.

V gene TRBV18 combines with J gene TRBJ2-3, with D unclear. Germline loops: CDR1 KGHSH, CDR2 LQKENI. V was clipped by 0 bases and J by 4 bases, with 5 bases between them. This CDR3 is built from 13 residues. CDR3 in amino acids: CASSPPSADTQYF. The CDR3 DNA reads as TGTGCCAGCTCACCACCGTCCGCAGATACGCAGTATTTT.

This clone was counted once. The V call is TRBV19, the J call TRBJ2-6; D may be TRBD1 (6 bases). The CDR3 extends over 17 amino acids. The V gene lost 4 bases and the J gene lost 0 bases, with 13 bases spanning the gap. CDR1 LNHDA and CDR2 SQIVND come from the germline V gene (reference sequence). The CDR3 nucleotides read TGTGCCAGTAGTACTGGACAGTTCCACTCTGGGGCCAACGTCCTGACTTTC. Translation gives CASSTGQFHSGANVLTF.

The V and J genes are TRBV6-2 or TRBV6-3 and TRBJ2-4; D might be TRBD2 (6 bases). CDR1 is MNHEY, CDR2 SVGEGT, per germline. V was trimmed by 6 bases and J by 0 bases, leaving 15 bases between them. CDR3 size: 16 residues. DNA of the CDR3: TGTGCCAGCAGCCGCCGGGACTGGGAAGCCAAAAACATTCAGTACTTC. This encodes CASSRRDWEAKNIQYF.

This rearrangement joins TRBV30 to TRBJ2-5, with a possible D match to TRBD2 (6 bases). CDR1 and CDR2 from the germline V gene are GTSNPN and SVGIG (reference sequence). This CDR3 is built from 14 residues. V was pared by 1 base and J by 5 bases, with 14 bases between. The CDR3 DNA reads TGTGCCTGGAGTGCCAAAGGGAGGATGGAGACCCAGTACTTC. Residues: CAWSAKGRMETQYF.

The chain couples TRBV4-3 to TRBJ2-5; weak D call: TRBD1 (5 bases). The CDR3 contains 14 residues. V gave up 0 bases and J gave up 5 bases, with 10 bases separating them. CDR1 LGHNA and CDR2 YSLEER come from the germline V gene. The CDR3 region is CASSQEGRWETQYF. The CDR3 coding sequence is TGCGCCAGCAGCCAAGAGGGGCGCTGGGAGACCCAGTACTTC.